The 6 T cell receptor beta chains given below trace back to one sample, sequenced in a study of cytomegalovirus exposure and HLA in healthy donors. The PCR ran on 60 Vbeta and 13 Jbeta primers. TCRdb's copy holds only in-frame clones and misses some; the assay was immunoSEQ multiplex PCR. The data show roughly 100,000 clones, with 70% seen just once and about a tenth held by the top ten. Sequencing was performed on PBMCs. The receptors stem from a middle-aged man in good health and CMV-seropositive.

This clone was observed a few times. The chain carries TRBV7-2 and TRBJ1-1, with 9 bases identical to TRBD1. J gave up 0 bases and V 4 bases, and 6 bases lay outside the gene matches. This CDR3 region has 16 residues. Germline values: CDR1 SGHTA, CDR2 FQGNSA. CDR3 coding DNA: TGTGCCAGCAGCTACCGTGGGACAGGGATGAACACTGAAGCTTTCTTT. Amino acid sequence: CASSYRGTGMNTEAFF.

This chain links TRBV6-5 with TRBJ2-5, with TRBD1 identical over 10 bases. The DNA end is a closer match to TRBJ2-7, so the J assignment may be wrong. The CDR3 runs 15 residues. Germline V gene data show CDR1 as MNHEY and CDR2 as SVGAGI. This CDR3 is CASRPATGGTYEQYF. In DNA, the CDR3 is TGTGCCAGCAGGCCCGCGACAGGGGGCACCTACGAGCAGTACTTC.

This clone appeared a single time. Its ends do not fully match the called genes, so a read error is possible. The chain joins TRBV6-1 to TRBJ1-4; possible D gene TRBD1, 6 bases. The germline gives CDR1 MNHNS, CDR2 SASEGT. The length of the CDR3 is 13 residues. The CDR3 region is CASRGQPYEKLFF. CDR3 DNA sequence: TGTGCCAGCAGAGGACAGCCTTATGAAAAGCTGTTTTTT.

This chain links TRBV30 with TRBJ2-5, with 13 bases that match TRBD2. Germline CDR1 is GTSNPN and CDR2 is SVGIG (reference sequence). There are 14 residues in the CDR3. V was pared by 0 bases and J by 7 bases, with 2 bases of the junction left unmatched. CDR3 amino acids: CAWSVTSGRGTQYF. The CDR3 DNA reads as TGTGCCTGGAGTGTAACTAGCGGGAGGGGGACCCAGTACTTC. The whole variable domain, remainder taken from reference TRBV30 and TRBJ2-5, is SQTIHQWPATLVQPVGSPLSLECTVEGTSNPNLYWYRQAAGRGLQLLFYSVGIGQISSEVPQNLSASRPQDRQFILSSKKLLLSDSGFYLCAWSVTSGRGTQYFGPGTRLLVL.

The rearrangement uses TRBV7-6 and TRBJ1-2; D ambiguous. Germline V gene lookup returns CDR1 SGHVS and CDR2 FNYEAQ. This CDR3 comprises 14 residues. V dropped 1 base and J dropped 8 bases, with 14 bases sitting between them. The CDR3 here is CASSLGEADGGYTF. The CDR3 coding sequence is TGTGCCAGCAGCTTAGGGGAGGCCGATGGAGGCTACACCTTC.

This clone was counted only a few times. As DNA, the CDR3 is TGTGCCAGCAGCCCGACAGCCACTGAAGCTTTCTTT. Protein product: CASSPTATEAFF. The V gene is TRBV7-9, the J gene TRBJ1-1, with a possible D match to TRBD1 (5 bases). From germline, CDR1 is SEHNR and CDR2 FQNEAQ (reference sequence). Trimming took off 5 bases at V and 4 bases at J, with 8 bases between the two ends. This CDR3 contains 12 residues.